The clone carrying this TCR beta chain has more than one count but fewer than ten. The antigen is unknown. In the PCR, 60 Vbeta and 13 Jbeta primers were used. Sequenced by immunoSEQ multiplex PCR; TCRdb stores in-frame clones only, minus some. In the table there are some 150,000 clones, 60% to 80% of which are singletons. These data are taken from a study of cytomegalovirus exposure and HLA in healthy donors. About the research overall: From HLA-typed donors, an early data release held tens of millions of unique TCRs.

The study's findings and limits: One later analysis reportedly identified an Asian-associated ancestry cluster that showed fewer N-insertions than the roughly 670-donor mean. Common viral pathogens seemed, in a later analysis, to connect with several of the most significant clusters. Specificity of a few CMV-associated chains for CMV antigens was verified in vitro.

CDR1 and CDR2 from the germline V gene are SGHTA and FQGTGA. This CDR3 has 13 amino acids. The V gene lost 5 bases and the J gene lost 5 bases, with 12 bases spanning the gap. The sequence came from a male donor in good health and CMV-seronegative. The chain is built from TRBV7-3 and TRBJ2-5; D is ambiguous. Sequencing input: PBMCs. Written as DNA, the CDR3 is TGTGCCAGCAGCGCCCCCGCGGAGGAGACCCAGTACTTC. Its translation: CASSAPAEETQYF.